This is a list of T cell receptor beta chains from one sample in a study of blood T cell repertoires in COVID-19. Generated by immunoSEQ multiplex PCR, the TCRdb table keeps only in-frame clones and is missing some. The data hold under 400,000 clones, with about 89% observed a single time. The specimen was PBMCs or T cells enriched from blood (not recorded which). Receptors originate from a man aged 35 to 55 in a cohort exposed to, infected with or recovered from COVID-19 (not recorded which). CDR3s include the opening cysteine and the closing phenylalanine or tryptophan. D genes are given only for firm matches. Only some rows state a clone size, as once, few, many or a class for expanded clones.

>TRBV5-1|TRBJ2-1|NA|TRBD2
CASSPRPLAEGYNEQFF
TGCGCCAGCAGCCCACGGCCACTAGCGGAGGGATACAATGAGCAGTTCTTC
>TRBV28|TRBJ1-1|NA|NA
CASSLRGRGNTEAFF
TGTGCCAGCAGTTTAAGAGGGAGAGGTAACACTGAAGCTTTCTTT
>TRBV27|TRBJ2-7|once|NA
CASSSRTASTYEQYF
TGTGCCAGCTCGAGCCGGACAGCATCTACCTACGAGCAGTACTTC
>TRBV7-9|TRBJ1-2|NA|NA
CASSSAGRNYGYTF
TGTGCCAGCAGCTCGGCGGGACGGAACTATGGCTACACCTTC
>TRBV7-2|TRBJ2-1|few|TRBD2
CASSLNSGLAYNEQFF
TGTGCCAGCAGCTTAAATTCGGGACTAGCCTACAATGAGCAGTTCTTC
>TRBV10-3|TRBJ2-1|NA|NA
CAISEGSGNEQFF
TGTGCCATCAGTGAAGGTTCGGGGAATGAGCAGTTCTTC
>TRBV27|TRBJ2-7|NA|TRBD2
CASSSLAGGTYEQYF
TGTGCCAGCAGTTCCCTAGCGGGAGGTACCTACGAGCAGTACTTC
>TRBV7-8|TRBJ2-4|NA|TRBD2
CASSLGGRMGLAKNIQYF
TGTGCCAGCAGCTTAGGCGGGAGAATGGGTTTAGCCAAAAACATTCAGTACTTC
>TRBV7-9|TRBJ2-5|NA|TRBD1
CASSASGGFETQYF
TGTGCCAGCAGCGCTTCAGGGGGCTTTGAGACCCAGTACTTC
>TRBV5-8|TRBJ2-3|once|TRBD1
CASSGQGRGTDTQYF
TGTGCCAGCAGCGGACAGGGTCGGGGCACAGATACGCAGTATTTT
>TRBV5-4|TRBJ2-1|NA|TRBD2
CASSLLSGTVYNEQFF
TGTGCCAGCAGCTTACTTAGCGGGACGGTTTACAATGAGCAGTTCTTC
>TRBV15|TRBJ2-2|NA|NA
CATSRDTSTGELFF
TGTGCCACCAGCAGAGATACGAGCACCGGGGAGCTGTTTTTT
>TRBV29-1|TRBJ2-7|NA|NA
CSVGGVDEQYF
TGCAGCGTAGGCGGGGTAGACGAGCAGTACTTC
>TRBV6-1|TRBJ2-1|NA|NA
CASREASEPYNEQFF
TGTGCCAGCAGGGAAGCTAGCGAGCCCTACAATGAGCAGTTCTTC
>TRBV9|TRBJ2-7|NA|TRBD2
CASSRGTSSYEQYF
TGTGCCAGCTCTAGGGGGACTAGCTCCTACGAGCAGTACTTC
>TRBV4-1|TRBJ2-1|NA|NA
CASSQGRGLARQQFF
TGCGCCAGCAGCCAAGGTAGAGGTCTCGCGCGCCAGCAGTTCTTC
>TRBV6-4|TRBJ2-5|NA|NA
CASSDKGEETQYF
TGTGCCAGCAGTGACAAAGGGGAAGAGACCCAGTACTTC
>TRBV3-1/TRBV3-2|TRBJ2-7|NA|TRBD2
CASGAGAVGQYF
TGTGCCAGCGGGGCGGGAGCTGTCGGGCAGTACTTC
>TRBV5-1|TRBJ2-2|NA|TRBD2
CASSNGLAQNTGELFF
TGCGCCAGCAGCAACGGACTAGCACAGAACACCGGGGAGCTGTTTTTT
>TRBV19|TRBJ1-6|NA|NA
CASSMASSSPLHF
TGTGCCAGTAGTATGGCCAGTTCTTCACCCCTCCACTTT
>TRBV5-1|TRBJ1-4|NA|TRBD1
CASSASQGAANEKLFF
TGCGCCAGCAGCGCCTCACAGGGGGCAGCTAATGAAAAACTGTTTTTT